The 18 T cell receptor beta chains below come from one sample, sequenced in a study of beta chain features in type 1 diabetes. As every portion of the isolated RNA was reverse transcribed, the sequencing read expressed TCRB transcripts. Some clones are missing from TCRdb's copy, which holds only in-frame ones; the method was immunoSEQ multiplex PCR. The data show 300,000 to 350,000 clones, 20% seen once. Sequences were obtained from naive CD4+ T cells from blood. These receptors all come from a woman between 18 and 29 years old in good health.

This clone was seen a few times. The chain recombines TRBV6-5 with TRBJ1-1; D is undetermined. The V gene's germline CDR1 is MNHEY and CDR2 SVGAGI. This CDR3 region has 14 residues. Trimming removed 8 bases from V and 5 bases from J, with 18 bases in between. CDR3 protein: CASGVVGVGTEAFF. In DNA, the CDR3 is TGTGCCAGCGGCGTGGTGGGAGTGGGGACTGAAGCTTTCTTT.

This clone was seen a handful of times. The CDR3 coding sequence is TGCAGCTTCCGACTAGCGGGAGAGACCAAAAACATTCAGTACTTC. Amino acids: CSFRLAGETKNIQYF. The V and J genes are TRBV29-1 and TRBJ2-4, with 12 bases fitting TRBD2. The CDR3 has 15 residues. CDR1 SQVTM and CDR2 ANQGSEA come from the germline V gene. Germline trimming cut 8 bases from V and 2 bases from J; bases unmatched to any gene: 7.

This clone has just a few counts. The chain uses TRBV5-1 and TRBJ2-1; 9 bases line up with TRBD1. Germline V gives CDR1 SGHRS, CDR2 YFSETQ. J was trimmed by 9 bases and V by 3 bases; bases with no gene match: 7. The CDR3 contains 14 residues. The CDR3 nucleotides read TGCGCCAGCAGCTCGTCCGGGACAGGGCGTGAGCAGTTCTTC. Its protein product is CASSSSGTGREQFF.

The V call is TRBV11-1, the J call TRBJ2-2; tentative D call: TRBD2 (6 bases). The germline gives CDR1 SGHAT, CDR2 FQDESV (reference sequence). V lost 6 bases to trimming and J lost 6 bases, with 11 bases between them. The CDR3 has 13 residues. The CDR3 spells CASSYTGAGELFF. In DNA form, the CDR3 reads TGTGCCAGCAGTTATACGGGGGCCGGGGAGCTGTTTTTT. The full variable domain, completed using reference TRBV11-1 and TRBJ2-2, is EAEVAQSPRYKITEKSQAVAFWCDPISGHATLYWYRQILGQGPELLVQFQDESVVDDSQLPKDRFSAERLKGVDSTLKIQPAELGDSAMYLCASSYTGAGELFFGEGSRLTVL.

The chain carries TRBV5-1 and TRBJ2-2; D possibly corresponds to TRBD1 (6 bases). V was clipped by 4 bases and J by 4 bases, with 23 bases between them. Germline V gene data show CDR1 as SGHRS and CDR2 as YFSETQ. The CDR3 runs to 18 residues. CDR3 residues: CASSVGGFRTGRTGELFF. The CDR3 DNA reads as TGCGCCAGCAGCGTAGGGGGATTCAGGACGGGTCGCACCGGGGAGCTGTTTTTT.

This clone appeared a single time. The chain recombines TRBV30 with TRBJ1-6; 8 bases align to TRBD1. Germline CDR1 reads GTSNPN; CDR2 reads SVGIG (reference sequence). There are 14 residues in the CDR3. J was trimmed by 7 bases and V by 5 bases; bases with no gene match: 7. As DNA, the CDR3 is TGTGCCTGGGGCTGGACAGGGAAGAATTCACCCCTCCACTTT. Its protein is CAWGWTGKNSPLHF.

In this sample, this clone turned up a few times. The genes are TRBV2 and TRBJ2-5, with D perhaps matching TRBD1 (6 bases). Germline V gene sequence: CDR1 SNHLY, CDR2 FYNNEI. The germline V and J ends were trimmed by 6 bases and 5 bases, with 19 bases remaining between them. CDR3 length equals 15 residues. The CDR3 here is CASRATTGNGETQYF. CDR3 in DNA: TGTGCCAGCAGGGCGACAACAGGGAACGGTGAGACCCAGTACTTC.

There are a few counts of this clone. The rearrangement links TRBV7-2 to TRBJ2-7; 10 bases map to TRBD1. V gave up 3 bases and J gave up 3 bases; unmatched junction bases: 5. The germline CDR1 and CDR2 sequences are SGHTA and FQGNSA. The CDR3 spans 15 residues. CDR3 region: CASSLRQGAIYEQYF. CDR3 DNA sequence: TGTGCCAGCAGCTTGAGACAGGGGGCAATCTACGAGCAGTACTTC.

The CDR3 loop reads CASNSGLYNEQFF. The CDR3 region has the DNA TGTGCCAGCAACAGCGGTCTCTACAATGAGCAGTTCTTC. V usage is TRBV2 and J usage is TRBJ2-1; D perhaps matches TRBD2 (5 bases). Per the germline V gene, CDR1 is SNHLY and CDR2 is FYNNEI. V was shortened by 7 bases and J by 3 bases, with 10 bases between the two germline ends. The length of the CDR3 is 13 residues.

The count of this clone is one. The rearrangement uses TRBV18 and TRBJ2-7; 14 bases are a match to TRBD2. Germline values: CDR1 KGHSH, CDR2 LQKENI. The CDR3 spans 17 residues. Unmatched junction bases numbered 6, after V lost 4 bases and J lost 1 base. CDR3 loop: CASSLGTSGRGSYEQYF. CDR3 nucleotide sequence: TGTGCCAGCTCACTCGGGACTAGCGGGAGAGGGTCCTACGAGCAGTACTTC. Full variable domain (outside the CDR3, taken from reference TRBV18 and TRBJ2-7): NAGVMQNPRHLVRRRGQEARLRCSPMKGHSHVYWYRQLPEEGLKFMVYLQKENIIDESGMPKERFSAEFPKEGPSILRIQQVVRGDSAAYFCASSLGTSGRGSYEQYFGPGTRLTVT.

This clone showed up just a few times. The chain carries TRBV2 and TRBJ2-3; D perhaps matches TRBD2 (6 bases). The CDR3 runs 16 residues. Germline CDR1 reads SNHLY; CDR2 reads FYNNEI. V lost 6 bases and J 2 bases, leaving 18 bases between the germline ends. The CDR3: CASRASEDLYTDTQYF. The CDR3 nucleotides are TGTGCCAGCAGGGCTAGCGAGGACCTCTACACAGATACGCAGTATTTT. The full variable domain, rest sourced from reference TRBV2 and TRBJ2-3, is EPEVTQTPSHQVTQMGQEVILRCVPISNHLYFYWYRQILGQKVEFLVSFYNNEISEKSEIFDDQFSVERPDGSNFTLKIRSTKLEDSAMYFCASRASEDLYTDTQYFGPGTRLTVL.

The CDR3 nucleotides are TGTGCCAGTAGTATTGGGACAGGGGCAAGTAACTATGGCTACACCTTC. Its protein product is CASSIGTGASNYGYTF. The chain combines TRBV19 with TRBJ1-2; TRBD1 agrees at 10 bases. The CDR3 is 16 amino acids. Per the germline V gene, CDR1 is LNHDA and CDR2 is SQIVND (reference sequence). The V segment lost 3 bases and the J segment 1 base; nucleotides outside the gene matches: 5.

The gene calls are TRBV4-1 and TRBJ2-1; 8 bases are a match to TRBD2. The V and J ends lost 1 base and 7 bases, in that order; junction bases with no gene match: 6. This CDR3 spans 15 amino acids. Germline-derived CDR1 and CDR2 are MGHRA and YSYEKL. In nucleotides, the CDR3 is TGCGCCAGCAGCCAAGTCGGACTAGCTAGGAATGAGCAGTTCTTC. This sequence encodes CASSQVGLARNEQFF.

This clone was detected only a few times. The chain uses TRBV4-2 and TRBJ2-5; D possibly corresponds to TRBD1 (5 bases). Germline lookup yields CDR1 LGHNA and CDR2 YNFKEQ. Trimming pared 0 bases from V and 2 bases from J, leaving 7 bases between. This CDR3 has 14 residues. The DNA of the CDR3 is TGTGCCAGCAGCCAAGAGCAGGGTCAAGAGACCCAGTACTTC. This sequence encodes CASSQEQGQETQYF.

Concerning this clone itself: Other DNA sequences from this sample encode an identical CDR3 as well. The CDR3 DNA is TGTGCCTGGAGTGTATCGCGGGAGCAGTACTTC. Encoded protein: CAWSVSREQYF. The rearrangement uses TRBV30 and TRBJ2-7; D not certain. The CDR3 has 11 residues. With 0 bases removed from V and 7 bases from J, the gap between germline ends came to 7 bases. The germline gives CDR1 GTSNPN, CDR2 SVGIG (reference sequence).

The V gene is TRBV9, the J gene TRBJ2-5; 7 positions agree with TRBD2. The V gene's germline CDR1 is SGDLS and CDR2 YYNGEE. This CDR3 has 16 residues. After removal of 1 base from V and 5 bases from J, the junction contained 11 bases not matched to a gene. The CDR3 is CASSVSSGKVWETQYF. CDR3 in DNA: TGTGCCAGCAGCGTATCCAGCGGGAAGGTTTGGGAGACCCAGTACTTC.

This CDR3 is CAISASGDEQFF. In DNA form, the CDR3 reads TGTGCCATCAGTGCCTCAGGGGATGAGCAGTTCTTC. The chain is built from TRBV10-3 and TRBJ2-1; D may be TRBD1 (6 bases). The length of the CDR3 is 12 residues. CDR1 and CDR2 from the germline V gene are ENHRY and SYGVKD. V lost 4 bases and J lost 8, with 9 bases in between.

V usage is TRBV7-6 and J usage is TRBJ1-1; D unresolved. Germline V gene data show CDR1 as SGHVS and CDR2 as FNYEAQ. V was cut by 7 bases and J by 1 base, with 10 bases left in between. This CDR3 is built from 13 residues. The CDR3 bases are TGTGCCAGCAATCCTCCAGGGAACACTGAAGCTTTCTTT. This codes for CASNPPGNTEAFF.